The sequence of this TCR beta chain was determined in a study of memory CD4+ T cells and cytomegalovirus serostatus (dated by TCRdb to about 2019). With respect to the entire study: The cohort comprised 35 or so healthy Belgian adults, 9 CMV seropositive and around 24 CMV seronegative. To replicate a published TCR-based CMV serostatus classifier, the study sequenced CD4+ memory TCRbeta repertoires from a Belgian cohort whose cytomegalovirus serostatus was known.

Comments on this clone: What this receptor recognizes is not known. No much larger clonotype is one base removed from it; base qualities were not supplied.

Per the germline V gene (reference sequence), LNHNV is the CDR1 and YYDKDF is the CDR2. Including the terminal cysteine and phenylalanine, the CDR3 comprises 16 residues. The entry retains the CDR3 DNA only, 48 bases that are in frame from base 1. V is cut back by 1 base and J by 7 bases, with 9 bases in the junction unmatched. Results the study describes overall, beyond this receptor: Only CD4+CD45RO+ memory cells were sequenced, unlike the original study, which covered naive and memory CD4+ and CD8+ populations. Among the approximately 160 previously reported CMV-associated TCRbeta sequences, 60 to 70 showed up in the CD4+ memory repertoires, with each one found in between one and five individuals. The results were interpreted as suggesting that the CMV-associated TCR signature is mostly present in the CD4+ memory repertoire. A median bootstrapped AUC of almost 0.96 with a 95% CI of 0.76-1.00 was achieved on the Belgian cohort by the original-framework classifier. For CMV serostatus prediction, a median bootstrapped AUC of 0.95 was reached with the original framework, and a median bootstrapped AUC of roughly 0.89 was reached with a US-trained random forest.

Genomic DNA was extracted from sorted cells with the Quick-DNA Microprep Kit. TCRbeta DNA was amplified with the immunoSEQ hsTCRbeta kit following the manufacturer's protocol. TCRbeta libraries were sequenced on an Illumina MiSeq instrument. The authors' analysis ran thus. After out-of-frame sequences were removed, 2,204,828 distinct TCRbeta sequences remained, averaging about 66,813 per individual. Each individual was scored according to the count of 150 or so previously reported CMV-associated TCRbeta sequences and the total productive distinct TCRbeta count. A beta-binomial model was reimplemented in Python, and random forests from scikit-learn, run with default parameters, were trained on data from the US cohort. Classifier performance on the Belgian cohort was summarized as median AUC with percentile confidence intervals calculated over 10,000 bootstrap iterations. TCRdb limited this immuneACCESS table to in-frame rearrangements with V and J called. A share of clones is missing; checked studies link under half to unresolved V genes, and the rest is unexplained. V and J calls and clone size are as listed in that table; D and trimming were resolved from the DNA. The sample table shows about 57,000 clones, and around 80% are seen once. Of the sample, 0.82% falls within the top ten clones.

A FACSAria II was used to sort memory CD4+ T cells, defined as single viable CD3+CD4+CD8-CD45RO+ cells. CMV serostatus was determined with a Roche Elecsys assay detecting serum IgG against CMV pp150, pp28, p38 and p52. After thawing, total CD4+ T cells were enriched by positive selection with CD4 magnetic microbeads. The samples came from a separate study whose specific focus was interrogating the CD4+ T cell memory repertoire. Following standard operating procedures, peripheral blood mononuclear cells were isolated and cryopreserved, while serum was kept at -80 degrees C. CD3-PerCP (BW264/56), CD4-APC (RPA-T4), CD45RO-PE (UCHT1) and CD8-Pacific Orange (3B5) antibodies were used for staining, and non-viable cells were excluded with Sytox blue.

Source material: memory CD4+ T cells from blood. The clonotype was recovered from an adult in good health and CMV-seronegative. In this chain, TRBV15 is recombined with TRBJ2-1; TRBD2 agrees with 8 junctional bases. The DNA sequence reads TGTGCCACCAGCAGAGTCTCAGGGACTAGGATGAATGAGCAGTTCTTC. Its amino acids are CATSRVSGTRMNEQFF.